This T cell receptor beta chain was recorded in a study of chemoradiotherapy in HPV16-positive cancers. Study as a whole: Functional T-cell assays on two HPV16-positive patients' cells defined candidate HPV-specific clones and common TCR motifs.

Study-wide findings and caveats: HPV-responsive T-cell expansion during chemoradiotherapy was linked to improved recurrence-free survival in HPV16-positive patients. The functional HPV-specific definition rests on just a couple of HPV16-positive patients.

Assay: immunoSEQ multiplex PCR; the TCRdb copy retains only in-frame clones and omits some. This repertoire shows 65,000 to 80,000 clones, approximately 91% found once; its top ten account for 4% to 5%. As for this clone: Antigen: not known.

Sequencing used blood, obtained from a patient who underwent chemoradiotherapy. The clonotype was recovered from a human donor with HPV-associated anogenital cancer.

The CDR3 here is CSVPTGPSYNEQFF. For the CDR3, the DNA is TGCAGCGTTCCCACTGGACCTTCCTACAATGAGCAGTTCTTC. This sequence joins TRBV29-1 and TRBJ2-1, with D unresolved. Germline assignment: CDR1 SQVTM and CDR2 ANQGSEA. V lost 5 bases, J lost 1 base, and 12 bases lay in between. The CDR3 is 14 amino acids.